These T cell receptor beta chains were read from a single sample in a study of cytomegalovirus exposure and HLA in healthy donors. Clones were read by immunoSEQ multiplex PCR, and TCRdb kept only the in-frame ones, dropping some. The sample carries around 140,000 clones, 8.5% to 10% recorded once. Sequencing was performed on PBMCs. Receptors were obtained from a man in his fifties in good health and CMV-seronegative. Both conserved end residues are part of each CDR3. D genes are given only for firm matches. Only part of the rows carry a size: once, few, many, or a class if the clone is expanded.

few,TRBJ2-3,TRBV5-4,TRBD2,TGTGCCAGCAGCTTGGCTAGCGGGGGTGATACGCAGTATTTT,CASSLASGGDTQYF
-,TRBJ1-5,TRBV19,-,TGTGCCAGTAGTCATACCCCTGTGAGGGCCCAGCATTTT,CASSHTPVRAQHF
-,TRBJ1-1,TRBV6-1,-,TGTGCCAGCACCCTCGGGATAGGGGAGGAATCTGAAGCTTTCTTT,CASTLGIGEESEAFF
-,TRBJ2-7,TRBV27,-,TGTGCCAGCAGTCGAACCGGACTCCTCTCCTACGAGCAGTACTTC,CASSRTGLLSYEQYF
few,TRBJ1-5,TRBV28,TRBD1,TGTGCCAGCAGTCTCTCTATCGGGACAGCGACACAGCCCCAGCATTTT,CASSLSIGTATQPQHF
few,TRBJ1-1,TRBV27,TRBD1,TGTGCCAGCAGTTTCCGGGACAGGGGGTTCTCTGAAGCTTTCTTT,CASSFRDRGFSEAFF
-,TRBJ2-3,TRBV14,TRBD2,TGTGCCAGCAGCCCGAGGCAGCGGGAGAACCGAGCAGATACGCAGTATTTT,CASSPRQRENRADTQYF
many,TRBJ2-2,TRBV6-1,TRBD2,TGTGCCAGCAGTGAAGTGGTGGGGACTAGGGGATCCGGGGAGCTGTTTTTT,CASSEVVGTRGSGELFF
few,TRBJ2-2,TRBV28,TRBD2,TGTGCCAGCAGTTCCTCTAGCGGGAGACCGAACACCGGGGAGCTGTTTTTT,CASSSSSGRPNTGELFF
few,TRBJ1-2,TRBV30,-,TGTGCCTGGAGCTTTATGGGGCAGTTCTATGGCTACACCTTC,CAWSFMGQFYGYTF
few,TRBJ1-1,TRBV7-6,-,TGTGCCAGCAGCTTAGGGCCGATCACTGAAGCTTTCTTT,CASSLGPITEAFF
-,TRBJ1-1,TRBV30,TRBD1,TGTGCCTGGAACAGGGGTAGCGGCACTGAAGCTTTCTTT,CAWNRGSGTEAFF
-,TRBJ2-7,TRBV28,TRBD2,TGTGCCAGCAGTCCCTCATCGAGCGGGGAGGTCTCCTACGAGCAGTACTTC,CASSPSSSGEVSYEQYF
-,TRBJ1-3,TRBV10-3,TRBD1,TGTGCCACCAGGGGGGACAGGCCCGTCGTGAACACCATATATTTT,CATRGDRPVVNTIYF
few,TRBJ2-7,TRBV5-1,-,TGCGCCAGCACGCGACACGTCGAGCAGTACTTC,CASTRHVEQYF
-,TRBJ2-7,TRBV11-2,TRBD2,TGTGCCAGCAGCCAGGCACTAGCGGGAAACTCCTACGAGCAGTACTTC,CASSQALAGNSYEQYF
few,TRBJ1-2,TRBV7-9,TRBD1,TGTGCCAGCAGCTCCACAGGGGGCGGGTATGGCTACACCTTC,CASSSTGGGYGYTF
-,TRBJ2-1,TRBV28,-,TGTGCCAGCAGTTTTTTACAGGGTGGCTCCTACAATGAGCAGTTCTTC,CASSFLQGGSYNEQFF
few,TRBJ2-7,TRBV19,-,TGTGCCAGCAACTCCATGGGAGACTACGAGCAGTACTTC,CASNSMGDYEQYF
few,TRBJ2-7,TRBV30,-,TGTGCCTGGAACCCGAGGGGGGGACCGGCCCCCTACGAGCAGTACTTC,CAWNPRGGPAPYEQYF
few,TRBJ1-1,TRBV5-5,TRBD1,TGTGCCAGCAGCTCCGGGACAGGGCGGGGTACTGAAGCTTTCTTT,CASSSGTGRGTEAFF
-,TRBJ2-1,TRBV6-6,-,TGTGCCAGCAGTCTCCCTCCGGACAGCTCAAATGAGCAGTTCTTC,CASSLPPDSSNEQFF
few,TRBJ2-5,TRBV29-1,TRBD1,TGCAGCGTTGAAGGGACGGGACAGGGGGCTTATGAGCAGTACTTC,CSVEGTGQGAYEQYF
-,TRBJ1-2,TRBV6-6,-,TGTGCCAGCAGGGCTGGTTCCTATGGCTACACCTTC,CASRAGSYGYTF
-,TRBJ2-1,TRBV7-2,TRBD2,TGTGCCAGCAGCTTAGGGAGCGGGGCGCCCAATGAGCAGTTCTTC,CASSLGSGAPNEQFF
few,TRBJ1-1,TRBV18,-,TGTGCCAGCTCTCCCCGAGTTACTGAAGCTTTCTTT,CASSPRVTEAFF
-,TRBJ2-5,TRBV9,-,TGTGCCAGCAGCGTGTTCGGACAGACCTCCCAAGAGACCCAGTACTTC,CASSVFGQTSQETQYF
few,TRBJ1-1,TRBV9,-,TGTGCCAGCGGTGGTCTCGGAGACACTGAAGCTTTCTTT,CASGGLGDTEAFF
few,TRBJ2-7,TRBV5-6,-,TGTGCCAGCAGAAATTGGCAGGACAAGGGTAGGATCTACGAGCAGTACTTC,CASRNWQDKGRIYEQYF
-,TRBJ2-5,TRBV5-1,-,TGCGCCAGCAGCTGGCAGGGGGAGGAAGAGACCCAGTACTTC,CASSWQGEEETQYF
-,TRBJ2-7,TRBV28,-,TGTGCCAGCAGACCACAGGGTACCGACGAGCAGTACTTC,CASRPQGTDEQYF
many,TRBJ2-5,TRBV7-8,TRBD2,TGTGCCAGCAGCCCTATTCCCGGGGGGGGGCGCGAGACCCAGTACTTC,CASSPIPGGGRETQYF
-,TRBJ2-2,TRBV10-3,-,TGTGCCATCAGTGAGTTGGGAAGGGGCGGGGAGCTGTTTTTT,CAISELGRGGELFF
few,TRBJ2-1,TRBV9,TRBD1,TGTGCCAGCAGCTCAGGACAGGGTTGGAATGAGCAGTTCTTC,CASSSGQGWNEQFF
few,TRBJ2-7,TRBV10-3,-,TGTGCCATCAGCAGAGACAGATACGAGCAGTACTTC,CAISRDRYEQYF
few,TRBJ1-3,TRBV5-1,-,TGCGCCAGCAGGCAAGGGGCTGGAAACACCATATATTTT,CASRQGAGNTIYF
few,TRBJ2-2,TRBV5-4,TRBD2,TGTGCCAGCAGCCATCCTCGGGGGGTATCTACCGGGGAGCTGTTTTTT,CASSHPRGVSTGELFF
-,TRBJ1-2,TRBV28,TRBD1,TGTGCCAGCAGGGGGGGGACAGGGGTAGGATATGGCTACACCTTC,CASRGGTGVGYGYTF
-,TRBJ1-5,TRBV2,TRBD1,TGTGCCAGCAGGGACAGGGTTAGCAATCAGCCCCAGCATTTT,CASRDRVSNQPQHF
many,TRBJ2-5,TRBV6-5,-,TGTGCCAGCAGTTACACCGTCGGAAGGGGCGGAGAGACCCAGTACTTC,CASSYTVGRGGETQYF